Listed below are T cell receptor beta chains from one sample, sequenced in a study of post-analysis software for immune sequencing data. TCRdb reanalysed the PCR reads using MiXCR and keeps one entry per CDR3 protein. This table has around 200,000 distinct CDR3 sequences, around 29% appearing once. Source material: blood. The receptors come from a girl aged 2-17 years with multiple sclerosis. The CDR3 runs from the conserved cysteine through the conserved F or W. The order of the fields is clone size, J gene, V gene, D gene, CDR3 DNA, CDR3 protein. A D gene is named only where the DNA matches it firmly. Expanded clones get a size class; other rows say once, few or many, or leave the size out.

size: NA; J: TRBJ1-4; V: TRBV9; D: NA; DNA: TGTGCCAGCAGCGTATCAACTAATGAAAAACTGTTTTTT; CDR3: CASSVSTNEKLFF
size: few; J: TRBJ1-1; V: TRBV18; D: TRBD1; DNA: TGTGCCAGCTCACCGGACAGGTCCATGAACACTGAAGCTTTCTTT; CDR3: CASSPDRSMNTEAFF
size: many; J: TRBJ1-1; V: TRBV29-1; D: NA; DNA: TGCAGCGTTGCGGGTGGTACGAGTTCTGAAGCTTTCTTT; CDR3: CSVAGGTSSEAFF
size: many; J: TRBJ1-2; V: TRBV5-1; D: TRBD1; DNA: TGCGCCAGTTCGAAAAGGGACAGGGGCGTTGATGGCTACACCTTC; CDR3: CASSKRDRGVDGYTF
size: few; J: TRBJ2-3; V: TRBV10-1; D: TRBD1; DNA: TGCGCCAGCAGTAACAGGGGTGCGATAGATACGCAGTATTTT; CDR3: CASSNRGAIDTQYF
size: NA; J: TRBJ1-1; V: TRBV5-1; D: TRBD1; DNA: TGCGCCAGCAGCTTGGTATTGGACAGGGGGAGCACTGAAGCTTTCTTT; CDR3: CASSLVLDRGSTEAFF
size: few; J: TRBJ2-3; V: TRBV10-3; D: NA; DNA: TGTGCCATCAGTGCCTGGATAGCCCCAAATACGCAGTATTTT; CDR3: CAISAWIAPNTQYF
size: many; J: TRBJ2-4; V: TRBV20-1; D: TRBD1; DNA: TGCAGTGCCTTAAGGACAGGGGATAACATTCAGTACTTC; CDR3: CSALRTGDNIQYF
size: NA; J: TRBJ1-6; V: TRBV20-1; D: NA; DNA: TGCAGTGCTAGCGTTCGGGGGGATGGGGATTCACCCCTCCACTTT; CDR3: CSASVRGDGDSPLHF
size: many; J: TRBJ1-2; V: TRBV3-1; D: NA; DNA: TGTGCCAGCAGCTATTTATATGGCTACACCTTC; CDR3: CASSYLYGYTF
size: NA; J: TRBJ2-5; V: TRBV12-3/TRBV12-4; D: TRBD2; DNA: TGTGCCAGCAGTCTTTTGGAAACGGGAGGCGGGGAGACCCAGTACTTC; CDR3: CASSLLETGGGETQYF
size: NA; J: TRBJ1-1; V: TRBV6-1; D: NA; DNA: TGTGCCAGCAGTGCCGGGGGGGGATTGGAGGCTTTCTTT; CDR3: CASSAGGGLEAFF
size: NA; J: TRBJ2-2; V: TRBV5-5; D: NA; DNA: TGTGCCAGCAGCTTGGTGGCAGGCCGCAACACCGGGGAGCTGTTTTTT; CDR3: CASSLVAGRNTGELFF
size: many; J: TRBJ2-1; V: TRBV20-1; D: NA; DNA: TGCAGTGCTAGGTACTTAGGATACAATGAGCAGTTCTTC; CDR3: CSARYLGYNEQFF
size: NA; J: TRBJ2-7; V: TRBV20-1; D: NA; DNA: TGCAGTGCAGGGATAGGACTACCAAATATCTACGAGCAGTACTTC; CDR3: CSAGIGLPNIYEQYF
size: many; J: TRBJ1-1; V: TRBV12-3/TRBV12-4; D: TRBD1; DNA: TGTGCCAGCAGAGCCGGGACAGGGGCTGAAGCTTTCTTT; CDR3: CASRAGTGAEAFF
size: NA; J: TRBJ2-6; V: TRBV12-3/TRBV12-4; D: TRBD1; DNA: TGTGCCAGCAGTCCAAGGGACAGGGAGCACTCTGAGGCCAACGTCCTGACTTTC; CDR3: CASSPRDREHSEANVLTF
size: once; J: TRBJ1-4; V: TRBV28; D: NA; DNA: TGTGCCAGCAGAGGTGGAGGGGGTGAAAAACTGTTTTTT; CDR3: CASRGGGGEKLFF
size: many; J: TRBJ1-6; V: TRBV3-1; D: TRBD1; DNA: TGTGCCAGCAGCCAGCAGGGGGCCTATAATTCACCCCTCCACTTT; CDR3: CASSQQGAYNSPLHF
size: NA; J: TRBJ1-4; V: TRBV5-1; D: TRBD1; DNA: TGCGCCAGCAGCACCGGGACAGGGAATGAAAAACTGTTTTTT; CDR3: CASSTGTGNEKLFF
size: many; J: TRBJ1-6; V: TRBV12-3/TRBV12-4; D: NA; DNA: TGTGCCAGCAGTTTAGGACAGGAGAATAATTCACCCCTCCACTTT; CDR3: CASSLGQENNSPLHF
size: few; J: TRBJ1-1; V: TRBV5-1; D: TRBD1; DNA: TGCGCCAGCAGCTTTGTGGACAGGGGGCCCACTGAAGCTTTCTTT; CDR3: CASSFVDRGPTEAFF
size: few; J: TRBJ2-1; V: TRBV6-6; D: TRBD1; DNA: TGTGCCACGCAGTGGGACAGAGAGTTCTTC; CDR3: CATQWDREFF
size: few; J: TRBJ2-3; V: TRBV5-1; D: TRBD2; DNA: TGCGCCAGCAGCTTGGAGCGGGGGGGCCCGGTAACAGATACGCAGTATTTT; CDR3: CASSLERGGPVTDTQYF
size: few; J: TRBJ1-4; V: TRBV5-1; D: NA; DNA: TGCGCCAGCAGCCCTCTAAACCTCGAAAAACTGTTTTTT; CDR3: CASSPLNLEKLFF
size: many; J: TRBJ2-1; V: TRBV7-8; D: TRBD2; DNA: TGTGCCAGCAGCGCCCTACTAGCGGGAACCAATGAGCAGTTCTTC; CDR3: CASSALLAGTNEQFF
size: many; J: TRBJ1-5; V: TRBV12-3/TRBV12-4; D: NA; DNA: TGTGCCAGCAGTTTAGTTTCGTTGGGCAATCAGCCCCAGCATTTT; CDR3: CASSLVSLGNQPQHF
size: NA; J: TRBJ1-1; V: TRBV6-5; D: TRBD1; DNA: TGTGCCACCTCTATCCAGGGGGCGAGCACTGAAGCTTTCTTT; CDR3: CATSIQGASTEAFF
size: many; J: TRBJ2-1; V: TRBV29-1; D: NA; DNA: TGCAGCGTTGTGGAGGGGACCTCCTACAATGAGCAGTTCTTC; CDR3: CSVVEGTSYNEQFF
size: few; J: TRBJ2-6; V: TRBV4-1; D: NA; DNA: TGCGCCAGCAGCCCGACAGATTCCGGGGCCAACGTCCTGACTTTC; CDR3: CASSPTDSGANVLTF
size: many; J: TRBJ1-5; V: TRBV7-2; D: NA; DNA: TGTGCCAGCAGCTTATGGAACAACAGGGCGCTGCATTTT; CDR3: CASSLWNNRALHF
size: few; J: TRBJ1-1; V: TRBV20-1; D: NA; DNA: TGCAGTGCCCCCACGACTCACCAAGGGACTGAAGCTTTCTTT; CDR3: CSAPTTHQGTEAFF
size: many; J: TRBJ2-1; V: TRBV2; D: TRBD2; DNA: TGTGCCAGCAGGCGGACTAGCGGGGGTCTCTTCAATGAGCAGTTCTTC; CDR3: CASRRTSGGLFNEQFF
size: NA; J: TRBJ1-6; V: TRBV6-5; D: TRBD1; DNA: TGTGCCAGCAGACTACAGGGGGCTCCTAATTCACCCCGCCACTTT; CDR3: CASRLQGAPNSPRHF
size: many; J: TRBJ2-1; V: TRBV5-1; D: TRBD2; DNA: TGCGCCAGCAGCTTCTCTAGCGGATCAACCTACAATGAGCAGTTCTTC; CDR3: CASSFSSGSTYNEQFF
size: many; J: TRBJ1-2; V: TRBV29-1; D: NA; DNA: TGCAGCGTTGAAGAACCGTATGGCTACACCTTC; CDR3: CSVEEPYGYTF
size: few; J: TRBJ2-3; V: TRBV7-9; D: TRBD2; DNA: TGTGCCAGCAGCTTTTCGATAGCGGGAGGTGCAGATACGCAGTATTTT; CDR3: CASSFSIAGGADTQYF
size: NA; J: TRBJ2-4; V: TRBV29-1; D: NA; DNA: TGCAGCGTGGGCCGGGACAAGCAGGACATTCAGTACTTC; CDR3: CSVGRDKQDIQYF
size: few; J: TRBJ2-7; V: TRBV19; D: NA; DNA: TGTGCCAGTAGCCTTCGCGGGGGCTACTACGAGCAGTACTTC; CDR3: CASSLRGGYYEQYF
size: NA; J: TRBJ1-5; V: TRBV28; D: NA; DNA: TGTGCCAGCACAAGCCGCTCTATGGGCAATCAGCCCCAGCATTTT; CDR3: CASTSRSMGNQPQHF
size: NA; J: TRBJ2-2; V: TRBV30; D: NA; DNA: TGTGCCTGGAGTGTCGGCAGGGTTCGGGCCGGGGAGCTGTTTTTT; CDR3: CAWSVGRVRAGELFF
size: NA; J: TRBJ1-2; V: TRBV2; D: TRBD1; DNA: TGTGCCACAACAATCAAGACAGGGATCCATGGCTACACCTTC; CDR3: CATTIKTGIHGYTF
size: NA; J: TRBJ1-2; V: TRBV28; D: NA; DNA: TGTGCCAGCAGCCCCCAAACTAACTATGGCTACACCTTC; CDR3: CASSPQTNYGYTF
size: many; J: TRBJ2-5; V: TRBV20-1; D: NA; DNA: TGCAGTGCTAGGCCGCACAGCTTACAAGAGACCCAGTACTTC; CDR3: CSARPHSLQETQYF
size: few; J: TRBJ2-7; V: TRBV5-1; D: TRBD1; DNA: TGCGCCAGCAGCATAACCGGGACAGGGAACGAGCAGTACTTC; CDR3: CASSITGTGNEQYF
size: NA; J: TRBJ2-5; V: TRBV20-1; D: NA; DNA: TGCAGTGCTAGATCGCGTCCGGGGACCCAGTACTTC; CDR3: CSARSRPGTQYF
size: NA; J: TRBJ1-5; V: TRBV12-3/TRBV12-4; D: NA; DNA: TGTGCCAGCAGTCAGGGGCCGAATCAGCCCCAGCATTTT; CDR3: CASSQGPNQPQHF